The rows below give T cell receptor beta chains drawn from one sample of a study of T cells in Graves' hyperthyroidism and ophthalmopathy. TCRdb passed the multiplex PCR reads through MiXCR, listing each CDR3 protein once. The sample contains fewer than 350,000 distinct CDR3 sequences, about 16% of which appear only once. Sequencing was performed on blood. The source of these receptors is a woman aged 50 to 60 with Graves' hyperthyroidism that later progressed to Graves' ophthalmopathy. Both conserved end residues are part of each CDR3. A D gene is named only where the DNA matches it firmly. Some rows mark clone size as missing; the rest say once, few, many or name a class of expanded clone.

v_gene,j_gene,abundance,d_gene,CDR3aa,CDR3nt
TRBV9,TRBJ2-1,many,TRBD2,CASSVEVRETYNEQFF,TGTGCCAGCAGCGTAGAGGTGCGGGAGACCTACAATGAGCAGTTCTTC
TRBV10-3,TRBJ2-2,few,NA,CAISVGIPGFGELFF,TGTGCCATCAGTGTAGGCATCCCCGGGTTCGGGGAGCTGTTTTTT
TRBV5-1,TRBJ2-1,many,NA,CASSFYGRGDNEQFF,TGCGCCAGCAGCTTCTATGGCAGGGGGGACAATGAGCAGTTCTTC
TRBV27,TRBJ2-1,many,NA,CARTTGVYNEQFF,TGTGCCAGGACAACGGGGGTCTACAATGAGCAGTTCTTC
TRBV7-3,TRBJ2-3,many,NA,CASSPGGLTQYF,TGTGCCAGCAGCCCAGGGGGACTGACGCAGTATTTT
TRBV20-1,TRBJ1-1,many,NA,CSARPTGTYEAFF,TGCAGTGCTAGACCGACAGGCACCTATGAAGCTTTCTTT
TRBV11-3,TRBJ2-7,many,TRBD2,CASSLDQGAGGMAEQYF,TGTGCCAGCAGCTTAGATCAAGGAGCGGGAGGAATGGCCGAGCAGTACTTC
TRBV28,TRBJ2-1,many,NA,CASSPSGTAYNEQFF,TGTGCCAGCAGTCCTTCGGGGACTGCCTACAATGAGCAGTTCTTC
TRBV18,TRBJ2-5,many,NA,CASSQRQKETQYF,TGTGCCAGCTCCCAACGACAGAAAGAGACCCAGTACTTC
TRBV20-1,TRBJ1-6,NA,NA,CSARDEFGDSPLHF,TGCAGTGCTAGAGATGAGTTTGGGGATTCACCCCTCCACTTT
TRBV28,TRBJ1-5,NA,NA,CASSLPRGSRPQHF,TGTGCCAGCAGTTTACCTCGGGGCTCGCGGCCCCAGCATTTT
TRBV11-2,TRBJ2-1,many,NA,CASSFFGTATSEGQFF,TGTGCCAGCAGCTTTTTCGGGACCGCGACAAGCGAAGGGCAGTTCTTC
TRBV28,TRBJ2-7,many,TRBD1,CASSFGTGEFYEQYF,TGTGCCAGCAGTTTCGGGACAGGGGAATTCTACGAGCAGTACTTC
TRBV29-1,TRBJ2-5,many,NA,CSYWTNNGGETQYF,TGCAGCTATTGGACAAACAATGGGGGGGAGACCCAGTACTTC
TRBV20-1,TRBJ2-7,many,TRBD1,CSASETGDGSYEQYF,TGCAGTGCCTCGGAGACAGGGGATGGATCCTACGAGCAGTACTTC
TRBV28,TRBJ2-2,many,NA,CASSTPSSATGELFF,TGTGCCAGCAGTACACCCTCAAGTGCCACCGGGGAGCTGTTTTTT
TRBV15,TRBJ2-1,many,NA,CATSRVTEYNEQFF,TGTGCCACCAGCAGAGTGACAGAATACAATGAGCAGTTCTTC
TRBV28,TRBJ2-1,many,TRBD1,CASSRNRGPYNEQFF,TGTGCCAGCAGTCGAAACAGGGGGCCGTACAATGAGCAGTTCTTC
TRBV6-1,TRBJ1-5,NA,NA,CASSEIGVGQPQHF,TGTGCCAGCAGTGAAATCGGGGTCGGACAGCCCCAGCATTTT
TRBV29-1,TRBJ2-5,many,NA,CSVEPLGAETQYF,TGCAGCGTTGAACCCCTTGGAGCGGAGACCCAGTACTTC
TRBV28,TRBJ2-7,many,NA,CASSSNDRIPYEQYF,TGTGCCAGCAGTTCTAACGACAGGATTCCCTACGAGCAGTACTTC
TRBV7-6,TRBJ1-2,NA,TRBD1,CASSLLRDSLNYGYTF,TGTGCTAGCAGCCTGCTGCGGGACAGCCTGAACTATGGCTACACCTTC
TRBV7-2,TRBJ2-1,few,TRBD2,CASSLGGGTYNEQFF,TGTGCCAGCAGCTTAGGCGGGGGAACCTACAATGAGCAGTTCTTC
TRBV5-1,TRBJ1-5,few,NA,CASSLDGHLSRPQHF,TGCGCCAGCAGCTTGGACGGACACCTAAGTCGTCCCCAGCATTTT
TRBV15,TRBJ1-6,NA,TRBD1,CATSRAGTGSSPLHF,TGTGCCACCAGCAGAGCTGGGACAGGTAGTTCACCCCTCCACTTT
TRBV29-1,TRBJ1-2,many,TRBD1,CSEAMTGGDYGYTF,TGCAGCGAAGCAATGACAGGGGGCGACTATGGCTACACCTTC
TRBV10-3,TRBJ2-3,many,TRBD2,CAISPPGGRDTQYF,TGTGCCATCAGCCCCCCGGGAGGTCGAGATACGCAGTATTTT
TRBV5-1,TRBJ2-5,many,NA,CASSLRDSLETQYF,TGCGCCAGCAGTCTGCGGGACTCACTAGAGACCCAGTACTTC
TRBV29-1,TRBJ2-2,many,TRBD2,CSVEQRGYTGELFF,TGCAGCGTTGAACAGCGGGGGTACACCGGGGAGCTGTTTTTT
TRBV10-2,TRBJ2-3,many,NA,CASRETDTQYF,TGCGCCAGCAGAGAGACAGATACGCAGTATTTT
TRBV6-1,TRBJ2-5,many,TRBD2,CASTGTTRETQYF,TGTGCCAGCACCGGGACTACTCGGGAGACCCAGTACTTC
TRBV7-3,TRBJ2-3,many,NA,CASSLGPRTDTQYF,TGTGCCAGCAGCCTAGGACCCAGGACAGATACGCAGTATTTT
TRBV19,TRBJ1-2,NA,NA,CASSIEGRRVNYGYTF,TGTGCCAGTAGTATAGAGGGACGTCGGGTTAACTATGGCTACACCTTC
TRBV19,TRBJ1-2,NA,TRBD1,CASSDTTGRGYTF,TGTGCCAGTAGTGATACGACAGGGCGAGGCTACACCTTC
TRBV5-1,TRBJ2-2,many,NA,CANRLNTNTGELFF,TGCGCCAACCGCTTGAATACGAACACCGGGGAGCTGTTTTTT
TRBV5-1,TRBJ1-2,many,TRBD1,CASSPPPGQGYGYTF,TGCGCCAGCAGCCCACCCCCCGGACAGGGGTATGGCTACACCTTC
TRBV5-1,TRBJ2-7,many,TRBD1,CASSPRGQGPYEQYF,TGCGCCAGCAGCCCGAGGGGACAGGGCCCCTACGAGCAGTACTTC